The rows below give T cell receptor beta chains drawn from one sample of a study of CD8 T cells in ankylosing spondylitis. TCRdb used MiXCR to reprocess the 5' RACE reads, holding one entry per CDR3 protein. The sample consists of 200,000 to 300,000 distinct CDR3 sequences, around 11% of them appearing once. The sequenced sample was blood, either unsorted or a sorted T cell fraction (not recorded which). The receptors originated from a male donor with ankylosing spondylitis or in good health (not recorded which). The CDR3 runs from the conserved cysteine through the conserved F or W. A D gene is named only where the DNA matches it firmly. Size is omitted from some rows. Given values are once, few, many or a class for expanded clones.

J gene: TRBJ1-1
V gene: TRBV15
clone size: many
D gene: .
CDR3 DNA: TGTGCCACCAGCAGAGCCGGGATCGAAGCTTTCTTT
CDR3 protein: CATSRAGIEAFF

J gene: TRBJ2-7
V gene: TRBV25-1
clone size: .
D gene: .
CDR3 DNA: TGTGCCAGCAGTGAATCCGGGACTTCCGGGTCGAGCGAGCAGTACTTC
CDR3 protein: CASSESGTSGSSEQYF

J gene: TRBJ2-7
V gene: TRBV7-9
clone size: .
D gene: TRBD1
CDR3 DNA: TGTGCCAGCAGCCCCGCCCCGGGACAGGGCTCCTACGAGCAGTACTTC
CDR3 protein: CASSPAPGQGSYEQYF

J gene: TRBJ2-5
V gene: TRBV10-3
clone size: many
D gene: TRBD2
CDR3 DNA: TGTGCCATCAGTGAGCCCGATAGCGGGGGACCAGAGACCCAGTACTTC
CDR3 protein: CAISEPDSGGPETQYF

J gene: TRBJ1-1
V gene: TRBV21-1
clone size: many
D gene: .
CDR3 DNA: TGTGCCAGCAGCAATTGGCCCGGTTTCGACAGGAAGAACACTGAAGCTTTCTTT
CDR3 protein: CASSNWPGFDRKNTEAFF

J gene: TRBJ2-1
V gene: TRBV11-3
clone size: .
D gene: TRBD1
CDR3 DNA: TGTGCCAGCAGCTTATCAGGGGGCCTTAGCTCCTACAATGAGCAGTTCTTC
CDR3 protein: CASSLSGGLSSYNEQFF

J gene: TRBJ1-4
V gene: TRBV10-3
clone size: few
D gene: TRBD1
CDR3 DNA: TGTGCCATCAGTGCCGAGGGGGCTGAACTGTTTTTT
CDR3 protein: CAISAEGAELFF

J gene: TRBJ2-2
V gene: TRBV10-3
clone size: few
D gene: .
CDR3 DNA: TGTGCCATCAGTGATCAAGGGGCCGGGGAGCTGTTTTTT
CDR3 protein: CAISDQGAGELFF

J gene: TRBJ2-7
V gene: TRBV20-1
clone size: few
D gene: .
CDR3 DNA: TGCAGTGCTAGAACGCAGGGTGATGCCTACGAGCAGTACTTC
CDR3 protein: CSARTQGDAYEQYF

J gene: TRBJ2-2
V gene: TRBV6-5
clone size: .
D gene: .
CDR3 DNA: TGTGCCAGCATCTGGGGCGGGGAGCTGTTTTTT
CDR3 protein: CASIWGGELFF

J gene: TRBJ2-2
V gene: TRBV2
clone size: .
D gene: TRBD2
CDR3 DNA: TGTGCCAGCAGTGAATTAGCGGGAGTGACCGGGGAGCTGTTTTTT
CDR3 protein: CASSELAGVTGELFF

J gene: TRBJ2-2
V gene: TRBV12-3/TRBV12-4
clone size: .
D gene: .
CDR3 DNA: TGTGCCAGCAGTTTAGGAGCGGGTGCCGGGGAGCTGTTTTTT
CDR3 protein: CASSLGAGAGELFF

J gene: TRBJ2-5
V gene: TRBV19
clone size: .
D gene: .
CDR3 DNA: TGTGCCAGTAGGGGACTCGACCGTCCGGAGACCCAGTACTTC
CDR3 protein: CASRGLDRPETQYF

J gene: TRBJ2-5
V gene: TRBV6-1
clone size: few
D gene: .
CDR3 DNA: TGTGCCAGCAGTGAAGCGCTTCCGGGGGGCCAGGAGACCCAGTACTTC
CDR3 protein: CASSEALPGGQETQYF

J gene: TRBJ2-2
V gene: TRBV5-1
clone size: few
D gene: TRBD1
CDR3 DNA: TGCGCCAGCAGCGGAGCACGGACAGGGGAAACCGGGGAGCTGTTTTTT
CDR3 protein: CASSGARTGETGELFF

J gene: TRBJ1-5
V gene: TRBV20-1
clone size: many
D gene: .
CDR3 DNA: TGCAGTGCTAGAACTGGGGCTCAGCCCCAGCATTTT
CDR3 protein: CSARTGAQPQHF

J gene: TRBJ1-4
V gene: TRBV7-2
clone size: few
D gene: .
CDR3 DNA: TGTGCCAGCAGCCGAAGTGGCAGGGTGGAAGAAAAACTGTTTTTT
CDR3 protein: CASSRSGRVEEKLFF

J gene: TRBJ2-7
V gene: TRBV7-8
clone size: .
D gene: .
CDR3 DNA: TGTGCCAGCAGCAAGGGACAATCCTACGAGCAGTACTTC
CDR3 protein: CASSKGQSYEQYF

J gene: TRBJ2-6
V gene: TRBV12-3/TRBV12-4
clone size: .
D gene: TRBD2
CDR3 DNA: TGTACCATCAGTTTATCACCTAGCGGGAGGGTCTCTGGGGCCAACGTCCTGACTTTC
CDR3 protein: CTISLSPSGRVSGANVLTF

J gene: TRBJ2-3
V gene: TRBV20-1
clone size: many
D gene: TRBD2
CDR3 DNA: TGCAGTGCTAGAGGAGCGGGGGGGCCCTACGCAGATACGCAGTATTTT
CDR3 protein: CSARGAGGPYADTQYF

J gene: TRBJ2-1
V gene: TRBV3-1
clone size: many
D gene: .
CDR3 DNA: TGTGCCAGCAGCCCCTATAGGGTTAATGAGCAGTTCTTC
CDR3 protein: CASSPYRVNEQFF

J gene: TRBJ1-5
V gene: TRBV10-3
clone size: many
D gene: .
CDR3 DNA: TGTGCCATCACAACAGGGTTCGGACAGCCCCAGCATTTT
CDR3 protein: CAITTGFGQPQHF

J gene: TRBJ2-2
V gene: TRBV19
clone size: .
D gene: TRBD1
CDR3 DNA: TGTGCCAGTAGGTCGACAGGGGGATTTGGAGCCGGGGAGCTGTTTTTT
CDR3 protein: CASRSTGGFGAGELFF

J gene: TRBJ2-5
V gene: TRBV3-1
clone size: .
D gene: TRBD2
CDR3 DNA: TGTGCCAGCAGTCGCGCGGGAGTTCGAGAGACCCAGTACTTC
CDR3 protein: CASSRAGVRETQYF

J gene: TRBJ2-1
V gene: TRBV7-3
clone size: .
D gene: .
CDR3 DNA: TGTGCCAGCAGCCGGAGGGGCCAATTGGTTCCTACTTTTCACAATGAGCAGTTCTTC
CDR3 protein: CASSRRGQLVPTFHNEQFF

J gene: TRBJ2-2
V gene: TRBV12-3/TRBV12-4
clone size: .
D gene: TRBD2
CDR3 DNA: TGTGCCAGCAGCCCCCGGGACTACAGCACCGGGGAGCTGTTTTTT
CDR3 protein: CASSPRDYSTGELFF

J gene: TRBJ2-3
V gene: TRBV9
clone size: many
D gene: .
CDR3 DNA: TGTGCCAGCAGCACGGACGTAGGTAGAGATACGCAGTATTTT
CDR3 protein: CASSTDVGRDTQYF

J gene: TRBJ1-2
V gene: TRBV30
clone size: few
D gene: .
CDR3 DNA: TGTGCCTGGAGTGTCAAGGGGATAGTCTATGGCTACACCTTC
CDR3 protein: CAWSVKGIVYGYTF

J gene: TRBJ2-5
V gene: TRBV20-1
clone size: many
D gene: TRBD1
CDR3 DNA: TGCAGTGCTAGGGTGGAAACCAGGGGGCGACGGGGAGAGACCCAGTACTTC
CDR3 protein: CSARVETRGRRGETQYF

J gene: TRBJ2-5
V gene: TRBV10-2
clone size: few
D gene: .
CDR3 DNA: TGCGCCAGCAGTGGCCCCCCGGGACCCCATTGGGGGTCCCAGTACTTC
CDR3 protein: CASSGPPGPHWGSQYF

J gene: TRBJ1-6
V gene: TRBV20-1
clone size: .
D gene: .
CDR3 DNA: TGCAGTGCTAGAGGTCCAGGGTATTCCTATAATTCACCCCTCCACTTT
CDR3 protein: CSARGPGYSYNSPLHF

J gene: TRBJ1-2
V gene: TRBV20-1
clone size: many
D gene: .
CDR3 DNA: TGCAGTGCTAGAGGCCTGATTGGATCTGGCTACACCTTC
CDR3 protein: CSARGLIGSGYTF

J gene: TRBJ2-1
V gene: TRBV2
clone size: many
D gene: TRBD2
CDR3 DNA: TGTGCCAGCCGACTAGCGGGAGTAGTCGAGCAGTTCTTC
CDR3 protein: CASRLAGVVEQFF

J gene: TRBJ1-1
V gene: TRBV6-5
clone size: .
D gene: TRBD1
CDR3 DNA: TGTGCCAGCAGTTTTGCAGGGGGGTCCGGGAGGACTGAAGCTTTCTTT
CDR3 protein: CASSFAGGSGRTEAFF

J gene: TRBJ2-7
V gene: TRBV20-1
clone size: many
D gene: .
CDR3 DNA: TGCAGTGCTAGGGATCAGCGGTACGAGCAGTACTTC
CDR3 protein: CSARDQRYEQYF

J gene: TRBJ2-1
V gene: TRBV5-1
clone size: many
D gene: .
CDR3 DNA: TGCGCCAGCAGGGTTCAGGTGGGGTCGGATGAGCAGTTCTTC
CDR3 protein: CASRVQVGSDEQFF

J gene: TRBJ2-6
V gene: TRBV12-3/TRBV12-4
clone size: .
D gene: TRBD1
CDR3 DNA: TGTGCCAGCAGTCCCCCGGGACAGTCTGGGGCCAACGTCCTGACTTTC
CDR3 protein: CASSPPGQSGANVLTF

J gene: TRBJ2-7
V gene: TRBV19
clone size: .
D gene: .
CDR3 DNA: TGTGCCAGTAGTATTCAGCCGGGGACTTCCTACGAGCAGTACTTC
CDR3 protein: CASSIQPGTSYEQYF

J gene: TRBJ1-3
V gene: TRBV12-3/TRBV12-4
clone size: many
D gene: .
CDR3 DNA: TGTGCCAGCAGTTTAGCAAGGGGGGCGAACACCATATATTTT
CDR3 protein: CASSLARGANTIYF

J gene: TRBJ2-7
V gene: TRBV12-3/TRBV12-4
clone size: few
D gene: .
CDR3 DNA: TGTGCCAGCAGACGAGCGGACGGAGAAGCGTTAGGCGAGCAGTACTTC
CDR3 protein: CASRRADGEALGEQYF

J gene: TRBJ2-5
V gene: TRBV5-6
clone size: many
D gene: .
CDR3 DNA: TGTGCCAGCAGCACCGGACTATCCCAAGAGACCCAGTACTTC
CDR3 protein: CASSTGLSQETQYF

J gene: TRBJ2-3
V gene: TRBV10-3
clone size: many
D gene: TRBD1
CDR3 DNA: TGTGCCATCAGTGAAGAGGGACAGGGGGTCGGGGCGCAGTATTTT
CDR3 protein: CAISEEGQGVGAQYF

J gene: TRBJ2-3
V gene: TRBV10-1
clone size: few
D gene: TRBD2
CDR3 DNA: TGCGCCAGCAGCCCCGAGGGTGAGCGGGGGACAGATACGCAGTATTTT
CDR3 protein: CASSPEGERGTDTQYF

J gene: TRBJ2-1
V gene: TRBV10-3
clone size: .
D gene: .
CDR3 DNA: TGTGCCATCAGTGTTAGTGATGAGGGTGAGCAGTTCTTC
CDR3 protein: CAISVSDEGEQFF

J gene: TRBJ2-3
V gene: TRBV10-2
clone size: many
D gene: .
CDR3 DNA: TGCGCCAGCGTTTCTTTCCCTTCCACAGATACGCAGTATTTT
CDR3 protein: CASVSFPSTDTQYF

J gene: TRBJ1-5
V gene: TRBV12-3/TRBV12-4
clone size: many
D gene: .
CDR3 DNA: TGTGCCAGCAGTTTTTACCAGGGTAGCAATCAGCCCCAGCATTTT
CDR3 protein: CASSFYQGSNQPQHF

J gene: TRBJ2-1
V gene: TRBV28
clone size: few
D gene: .
CDR3 DNA: TGTGCCAGCAGTTCATCGGGTAGGAGGGTTGAGCAGTTCTTC
CDR3 protein: CASSSSGRRVEQFF

J gene: TRBJ1-2
V gene: TRBV20-1
clone size: .
D gene: .
CDR3 DNA: TGCAGTGCAGTACTTAATTCCGACGGCTACACCTTC
CDR3 protein: CSAVLNSDGYTF

J gene: TRBJ2-3
V gene: TRBV28
clone size: few
D gene: TRBD2
CDR3 DNA: TGTGCCAGCAGTTTATCAAGTCTAGCGGGGGAACTGGTGGATACGCAGTATTTT
CDR3 protein: CASSLSSLAGELVDTQYF

J gene: TRBJ1-5
V gene: TRBV19
clone size: few
D gene: .
CDR3 DNA: TGTGCCAGTAGTAAAGACAGAGATCAGCCCCAGCATTTT
CDR3 protein: CASSKDRDQPQHF

J gene: TRBJ1-2
V gene: TRBV18
clone size: .
D gene: TRBD1
CDR3 DNA: TGTGCCAGCTCACCCGACCGAACCGGGACAGAACCTAGAGGCTACACCTTC
CDR3 protein: CASSPDRTGTEPRGYTF

J gene: TRBJ2-3
V gene: TRBV5-1
clone size: .
D gene: .
CDR3 DNA: TGCGCCAGCAGCTTGAACGACGGGAACACAGATACGCAGTATTTT
CDR3 protein: CASSLNDGNTDTQYF

J gene: TRBJ2-5
V gene: TRBV20-1
clone size: many
D gene: .
CDR3 DNA: TGCAGTGCTAGAGGCGTGGAGACCCAGTACTTC
CDR3 protein: CSARGVETQYF

J gene: TRBJ2-2
V gene: TRBV28
clone size: .
D gene: TRBD2
CDR3 DNA: TGTGCCAGCAGTTTTGGTAGCGGGGACACCGGGGAGCTGTTTTTT
CDR3 protein: CASSFGSGDTGELFF

J gene: TRBJ1-6
V gene: TRBV5-6
clone size: many
D gene: .
CDR3 DNA: TGTGCCAGCAGCATAGGGACCGGAGTAAGGAATTCACCCCTCCACTTT
CDR3 protein: CASSIGTGVRNSPLHF

J gene: TRBJ2-1
V gene: TRBV29-1
clone size: few
D gene: .
CDR3 DNA: TGCAGCGTTGTTGGATTAGGCAATGAGCAGTTCTTC
CDR3 protein: CSVVGLGNEQFF

J gene: TRBJ2-3
V gene: TRBV2
clone size: many
D gene: .
CDR3 DNA: TGTGCCAGCAGTGAAGAGACTGGCCCAGATACGCAGTATTTT
CDR3 protein: CASSEETGPDTQYF